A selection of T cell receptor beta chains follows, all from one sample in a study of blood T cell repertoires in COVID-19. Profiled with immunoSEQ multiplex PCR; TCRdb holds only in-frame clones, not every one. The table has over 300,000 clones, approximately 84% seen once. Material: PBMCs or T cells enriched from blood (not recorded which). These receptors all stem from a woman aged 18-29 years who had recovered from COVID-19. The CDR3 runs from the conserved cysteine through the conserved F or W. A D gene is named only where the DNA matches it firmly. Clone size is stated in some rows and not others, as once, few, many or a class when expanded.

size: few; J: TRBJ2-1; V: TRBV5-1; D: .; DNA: TGCGCCAGCAGCTTGTCTCCGTTATCGGGTGAGCAGTTCTTC; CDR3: CASSLSPLSGEQFF
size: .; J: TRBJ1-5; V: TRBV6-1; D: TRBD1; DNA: TGTGCCAGCAGTGAGCGGGGACAGGGGAGCAATCAGCCCCAGCATTTT; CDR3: CASSERGQGSNQPQHF
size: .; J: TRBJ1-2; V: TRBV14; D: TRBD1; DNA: TGTGCCAGCAGCCTTGTGACAGGGGAAGACGGCTACACCTTC; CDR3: CASSLVTGEDGYTF
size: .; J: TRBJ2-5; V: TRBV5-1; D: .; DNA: TGCGCCAGCAGCTTGCGGGCTAGCGCCCAAGAGACCCAGTACTTC; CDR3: CASSLRASAQETQYF
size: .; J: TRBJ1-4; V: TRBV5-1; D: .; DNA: TGCGCCAGCAGCTTGGGACAGCAGGGCTCGGAGAAACTGTTTTTT; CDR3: CASSLGQQGSEKLFF
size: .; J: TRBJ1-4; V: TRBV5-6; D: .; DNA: TGTGCCAGCAGCCCAGGACGGAGGGAAAAACTGTTTTTT; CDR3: CASSPGRREKLFF
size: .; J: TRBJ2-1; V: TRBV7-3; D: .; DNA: TGTGCCAGCAGCTTACAACTCAACAATGAGCAGTTCTTC; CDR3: CASSLQLNNEQFF
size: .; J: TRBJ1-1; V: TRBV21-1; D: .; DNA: TGTGCCAGCAGCAAAATCTTCGGGGGACGGTTAACTACCTCCTCCGAAGCTTTCTTT; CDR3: CASSKIFGGRLTTSSEAFF
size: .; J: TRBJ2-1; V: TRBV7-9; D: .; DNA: TGTGCCAGCAGTTTCCCCCCCCCTCGGGGCAATGAGCAGTTCTTC; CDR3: CASSFPPPRGNEQFF
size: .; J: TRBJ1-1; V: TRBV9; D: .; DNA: TGTGCCAGCAGCGTAACGTCCTTAGAGTCGATGAACACTGAAGCTTTCTTT; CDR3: CASSVTSLESMNTEAFF
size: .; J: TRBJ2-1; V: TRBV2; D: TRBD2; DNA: TGTGCCAGCAGGCGGTCTAGCGGGAGTCTCGGTGAGCAGTTCTTC; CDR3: CASRRSSGSLGEQFF
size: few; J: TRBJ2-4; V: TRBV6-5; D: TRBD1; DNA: TGTGCCAGCAGACCCGACAGGGTGGGAAACATTCAGTACTTC; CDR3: CASRPDRVGNIQYF
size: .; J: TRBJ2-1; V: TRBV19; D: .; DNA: TGTGCCAGTAGTATAGGACTCAGCTCCTACAATGAGCAGTTCTTC; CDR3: CASSIGLSSYNEQFF
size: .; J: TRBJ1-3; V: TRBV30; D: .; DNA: TGTGCCTGGAGTCCTGGGGGGGCCGCTGCCAACCTTTTT; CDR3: CAWSPGGAAANLF
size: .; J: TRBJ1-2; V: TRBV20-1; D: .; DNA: TGCAGTGCTAGTGGGGGGGAGCAGGGACATGGCTACACCTTC; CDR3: CSASGGEQGHGYTF
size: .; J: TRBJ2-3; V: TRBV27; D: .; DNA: TGTGCCAGCAGGTCGATCACGGCAGATACGCAGTATTTT; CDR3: CASRSITADTQYF
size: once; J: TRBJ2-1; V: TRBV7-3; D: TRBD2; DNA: TGTGCCAGCAGCCGACTAGCGGGAGCCGGGCCCAATGAGCAGTTCTTC; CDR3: CASSRLAGAGPNEQFF
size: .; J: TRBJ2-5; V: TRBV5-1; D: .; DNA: TGCGCCAGCAGCTTGGCCCTCCAAGAGACCCAGTACTTC; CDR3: CASSLALQETQYF
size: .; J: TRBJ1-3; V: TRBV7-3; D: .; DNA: TGTGCCAGTTCGGAGGGACTAGGAAACACCATATATTTT; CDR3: CASSEGLGNTIYF
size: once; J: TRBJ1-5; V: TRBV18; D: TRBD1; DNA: TGTGCCAGCTCACTTCAGGGGGCGGGACAGCCCCAGCATTTT; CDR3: CASSLQGAGQPQHF
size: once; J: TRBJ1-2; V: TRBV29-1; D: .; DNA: TGCAGCTTCCTGGGGGGGACACCCCCTGACGGTGGCTACACCTTC; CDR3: CSFLGGTPPDGGYTF
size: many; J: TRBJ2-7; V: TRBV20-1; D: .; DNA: TGCAGTGCTAGTCTCGCCAGAGGTACCTACGAGCAGTACTTC; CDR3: CSASLARGTYEQYF
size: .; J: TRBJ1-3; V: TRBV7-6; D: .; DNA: TGTGCCAGCAGCTCCAGAGGGGCAGGGGACTCTGGAAACACCATATATTTT; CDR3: CASSSRGAGDSGNTIYF
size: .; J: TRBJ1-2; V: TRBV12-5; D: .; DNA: TGTGCTAGTGGTTCCCAGGGATACTATGGCTACACCTTC; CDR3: CASGSQGYYGYTF